These 17 T cell receptor beta chains share one sample of origin, sequenced in a study of blood T cell repertoires in COVID-19. Method: immunoSEQ multiplex PCR; TCRdb's copy keeps in-frame clones and lacks some. Of 90,000 to 100,000 clones in the sample, roughly 85% were seen once. The sample consisted of peripheral blood. The source is a man aged 80 or over with acute or convalescent COVID-19.

The gene calls are TRBV11-2 and TRBJ2-2, with TRBD2 matching over 10 bases. This CDR3 has 16 amino acids. Germline assignment: CDR1 SGHAT and CDR2 FQNNGV. The ends lost 1 base at V and 6 bases at J; junction bases unmatched: 5. The CDR3 sequence: CASSLALAGFAGELFF. Written as DNA, the CDR3 is TGTGCCAGCAGCTTAGCACTAGCGGGATTCGCCGGGGAGCTGTTTTTT.

The genes are TRBV5-1 and TRBJ1-4, with no clear D. Trimming left V 6 bases short and J 2 bases short, with 14 bases between. Per the germline V gene, CDR1 is SGHRS and CDR2 is YFSETQ. The CDR3 length is 15 residues. CDR3 nucleotide sequence: TGCGCCAGCACAATATCGACGGGGACTAATGAAAAACTGTTTTTT. This codes for CASTISTGTNEKLFF.

This clone has a single count. This chain joins TRBV7-6 and TRBJ1-5; 8 bases are shared with TRBD1. Trimming at V came to 2 bases and at J to 7 bases, leaving 7 bases not matched to a gene. The CDR3 is 15 amino acids. Germline CDR1 and CDR2: SGHVS and FNYEAQ. CDR3 loop: CASSLTGTGEQPQHF. The DNA of the CDR3 is TGTGCCAGCAGCTTAACTGGGACAGGCGAACAGCCCCAGCATTTT. Full variable domain (rest looked up from reference TRBV7-6 and TRBJ1-5): GAGVSQSPRYKVTKRGQDVALRCDPISGHVSLYWYRQALGQGPEFLTYFNYEAQQDKSGLPNDRFSAERPEGSISTLTIQRTEQRDSAMYRCASSLTGTGEQPQHFGDGTRLSIL.

The J gene is TRBJ2-1, the V gene TRBV7-9, with 9 bases lining up with TRBD2. Germline assignment: CDR1 SEHNR and CDR2 FQNEAQ (reference sequence). J gave up 2 bases and V 5 bases, and 10 bases lay outside the gene matches. There are 17 residues in the CDR3. The CDR3 loop is CASSIKTSGQTYNEQFF. The CDR3 bases are TGTGCCAGCAGCATTAAGACTAGCGGTCAAACCTACAATGAGCAGTTCTTC.

This clone was picked up one time. V gene TRBV30 combines with J gene TRBJ2-5; 7 bases are shared with TRBD1. The CDR3 contains 13 residues. Germline values: CDR1 GTSNPN, CDR2 SVGIG (reference sequence). The V and J ends lost 7 bases and 1 base, in that order; junction bases with no gene match: 6. The CDR3 spells CAYSRDSQETQYF. The DNA for the CDR3 is TGTGCCTACAGCAGGGACAGCCAAGAGACCCAGTACTTC.

The rearrangement links TRBV14 to TRBJ2-7; D ambiguous. The germline gives CDR1 SGHDN, CDR2 FVKESK. Trimming cost V 10 bases and J 4 bases, with 17 bases left between them. The CDR3 runs to 13 residues. The CDR3 sequence: CATSRTSTYEQYF. The DNA of the CDR3 is TGTGCCACCTCCCGCACATCGACTTACGAGCAGTACTTC.

This chain uses TRBV14 with TRBJ1-1; 7 nucleotides agree with TRBD1. The CDR3 totals 16 residues. After removal of 0 bases from V and 5 bases from J, the junction contained 9 bases not matched to a gene. The germline gives CDR1 SGHDN, CDR2 FVKESK. The CDR3 nucleotides are TGTGCCAGCAGCCAAGATCCAGGGGGGTTCGGGACTGAAGCTTTCTTT. As protein: CASSQDPGGFGTEAFF.

The chain combines TRBV15 with TRBJ2-7; a weak D match, TRBD1 (6 bases). The V end was cut by 0 bases, the J end by 1 base, with 13 bases between. This CDR3 is 16 amino acids long. Germline V gene lookup returns CDR1 LNHNV and CDR2 YYDKDF (reference sequence). CDR3 nucleotide sequence: TGTGCCACCAGCAGAGATCCCACAGGGAGATCCTACGAGCAGTACTTC. It codes for CATSRDPTGRSYEQYF.

The V gene is TRBV9, the J gene TRBJ2-7; 10 nucleotides align to TRBD2. The CDR3 runs to 14 residues. V shed 4 bases and J 6 bases; nucleotides not matched to a gene: 7. The germline gives CDR1 SGDLS, CDR2 YYNGEE. This chain's CDR3 is CASSPTSGILEQYF. The CDR3 DNA reads TGTGCCAGCAGCCCAACTAGCGGGATTCTCGAGCAGTACTTC.

The rearrangement uses TRBV6-6 and TRBJ1-4, with 8 bases identical to TRBD1. The V gene's germline CDR1 is MNHNY and CDR2 SVGAGI (reference sequence). CDR3 length: 14 amino acids. J was trimmed by 4 bases and V by 10 bases; bases with no gene match: 8. In DNA, the CDR3 is TGTGCCACAGGACAGGGCGTGGTTAATGAAAAACTGTTTTTT. It is translated as CATGQGVVNEKLFF.

The sample holds one count of this clone. The chain carries TRBV11-3 and TRBJ2-2; 7 nucleotides agree with TRBD1. Germline V gene sequence: CDR1 SGHNT, CDR2 YENEEA. The CDR3 consists of 16 residues. Trimming removed 5 bases from V and 6 bases from J; junction bases left unmatched: 12. The CDR3 here is CASSLRTLRGPGELFF. The CDR3 DNA follows: TGTGCCAGCAGCCTAAGGACATTGAGGGGGCCCGGGGAGCTGTTTTTT.

The chain employs TRBV19 and TRBJ2-7, with D possibly matching TRBD2 (6 bases). This CDR3 has 15 amino acids. CDR1 is LNHDA and CDR2 is SQIVND in the germline V gene (reference sequence). Trimming left V 5 bases short and J 2 bases short, with 16 bases between. DNA of the CDR3: TGTGCCAGTAGTCTCACGGGACTGAGTACCTACGAGCAGTACTTC. Protein sequence: CASSLTGLSTYEQYF. The full variable domain, with the rest looked up from reference TRBV19 and TRBJ2-7, is DGGITQSPKYLFRKEGQNVTLSCEQNLNHDAMYWYRQDPGQGLRLIYYSQIVNDFQKGDIAEGYSVSREKKESFPLTVTSAQKNPTAFYLCASSLTGLSTYEQYFGPGTRLTVT.

The CDR3 bases are TGTGCTAGTGGTTTGGTAGCCCGGGGAAATCAGCCCCAGCATTTT. Translated, it gives CASGLVARGNQPQHF. J is TRBJ1-5 and V is TRBV12-5; D not certain. Trimming removed 0 bases from V and 4 bases from J, with 10 bases in between. The CDR3 totals 15 residues. In germline, CDR1 is LGHNT, CDR2 FRNRAP. Supplemented by reference TRBV12-5 and TRBJ1-5, the full variable domain reads DARVTQTPRHKVTEMGQEVTMRCQPILGHNTVFWYRQTMMQGLELLAYFRNRAPLDDSGMPKDRFSAEMPDATLATLKIQPSEPRDSAVYFCASGLVARGNQPQHFGDGTRLSIL.

The CDR3 is CASSLAGVTKNIQYF. The CDR3, as DNA: TGTGCCAGCAGCTTAGCGGGAGTGACCAAAAACATTCAGTACTTC. The rearrangement links TRBV5-4 to TRBJ2-4; TRBD2 aligns across 8 bases. CDR3 length: 15 residues. Germline values: CDR1 SGHNT, CDR2 YYREEE (reference sequence). V lost 2 bases and J lost 2; bases outside the gene matches: 3.

The chain is built from TRBV28 and TRBJ2-7; tentatively, D is TRBD1 (6 bases). Trimming took off 6 bases at V and 2 bases at J, with 14 bases between the two ends. The CDR3 runs 14 residues. Germline loops: CDR1 MDHEN, CDR2 SYDVKM. The CDR3 DNA reads TGTGCCAGCAGGCAAGGGACATTGGCCTACGAGCAGTACTTC. As protein: CASRQGTLAYEQYF.

This clone was recorded only once. The rearrangement joins TRBV13 to TRBJ2-4; 15 bases are shared with TRBD2. With 0 bases clipped from V and 8 bases from J, the junction kept 2 bases outside the gene matches. The CDR3 is 16 residues long. In germline, CDR1 is PRHDT, CDR2 FYEKMQ (reference sequence). CDR3 in amino acids: CASSLGGTSGRYIQYF. The CDR3 bases are TGTGCCAGCAGCTTAGGTGGGACTAGCGGGAGGTACATTCAGTACTTC.

This chain connects TRBV5-1 to TRBJ2-3; 10 positions agree with TRBD1. Germline-derived CDR1 and CDR2 are SGHRS and YFSETQ. The CDR3 sequence is 17 residues long. V dropped 0 bases and J dropped 1; count of bases not matched to a gene: 5. The CDR3 region has the DNA TGCGCCAGCAGCTTGGGACAGGGGGCCAGAGGCACAGATACGCAGTATTTT. Its protein is CASSLGQGARGTDTQYF.